The clone carrying this T cell receptor beta chain was recorded at least ten times. The target antigen is unknown. The data were taken from a study of breast tumors, draining lymph nodes, adjacent tissues. Whole-study findings and limits: Compared with basal-like, luminal-like tumors shared significantly more repertoire with nontumor tissue. Data fit most tumor T cells coming from lymph node, expanding in tumor. Tumors had less TCR diversity than lymph nodes, more than nontumor tissue.

TCRdb processed the multiplex PCR reads anew with MiXCR; each CDR3 protein has one entry. The data contain about 9,000 distinct CDR3 sequences, about two fifths of them singletons. The material sequenced was tumor-adjacent breast tissue. This clonotype originated in a female donor with breast cancer. Some clones in this sample may be carry-over from other donors' samples.

The CDR3, as DNA: TGTGCCAGCCAGAGAGCATACGTGGCAGATACGCAGTATTTT. This codes for CASQRAYVADTQYF. This chain uses TRBV2 with TRBJ2-3, with D hard to call. The CDR3 has 14 amino acids. Per the germline V gene, CDR1 is SNHLY and CDR2 is FYNNEI. With 8 bases removed from V and 4 bases from J, the gap between germline ends came to 16 bases.